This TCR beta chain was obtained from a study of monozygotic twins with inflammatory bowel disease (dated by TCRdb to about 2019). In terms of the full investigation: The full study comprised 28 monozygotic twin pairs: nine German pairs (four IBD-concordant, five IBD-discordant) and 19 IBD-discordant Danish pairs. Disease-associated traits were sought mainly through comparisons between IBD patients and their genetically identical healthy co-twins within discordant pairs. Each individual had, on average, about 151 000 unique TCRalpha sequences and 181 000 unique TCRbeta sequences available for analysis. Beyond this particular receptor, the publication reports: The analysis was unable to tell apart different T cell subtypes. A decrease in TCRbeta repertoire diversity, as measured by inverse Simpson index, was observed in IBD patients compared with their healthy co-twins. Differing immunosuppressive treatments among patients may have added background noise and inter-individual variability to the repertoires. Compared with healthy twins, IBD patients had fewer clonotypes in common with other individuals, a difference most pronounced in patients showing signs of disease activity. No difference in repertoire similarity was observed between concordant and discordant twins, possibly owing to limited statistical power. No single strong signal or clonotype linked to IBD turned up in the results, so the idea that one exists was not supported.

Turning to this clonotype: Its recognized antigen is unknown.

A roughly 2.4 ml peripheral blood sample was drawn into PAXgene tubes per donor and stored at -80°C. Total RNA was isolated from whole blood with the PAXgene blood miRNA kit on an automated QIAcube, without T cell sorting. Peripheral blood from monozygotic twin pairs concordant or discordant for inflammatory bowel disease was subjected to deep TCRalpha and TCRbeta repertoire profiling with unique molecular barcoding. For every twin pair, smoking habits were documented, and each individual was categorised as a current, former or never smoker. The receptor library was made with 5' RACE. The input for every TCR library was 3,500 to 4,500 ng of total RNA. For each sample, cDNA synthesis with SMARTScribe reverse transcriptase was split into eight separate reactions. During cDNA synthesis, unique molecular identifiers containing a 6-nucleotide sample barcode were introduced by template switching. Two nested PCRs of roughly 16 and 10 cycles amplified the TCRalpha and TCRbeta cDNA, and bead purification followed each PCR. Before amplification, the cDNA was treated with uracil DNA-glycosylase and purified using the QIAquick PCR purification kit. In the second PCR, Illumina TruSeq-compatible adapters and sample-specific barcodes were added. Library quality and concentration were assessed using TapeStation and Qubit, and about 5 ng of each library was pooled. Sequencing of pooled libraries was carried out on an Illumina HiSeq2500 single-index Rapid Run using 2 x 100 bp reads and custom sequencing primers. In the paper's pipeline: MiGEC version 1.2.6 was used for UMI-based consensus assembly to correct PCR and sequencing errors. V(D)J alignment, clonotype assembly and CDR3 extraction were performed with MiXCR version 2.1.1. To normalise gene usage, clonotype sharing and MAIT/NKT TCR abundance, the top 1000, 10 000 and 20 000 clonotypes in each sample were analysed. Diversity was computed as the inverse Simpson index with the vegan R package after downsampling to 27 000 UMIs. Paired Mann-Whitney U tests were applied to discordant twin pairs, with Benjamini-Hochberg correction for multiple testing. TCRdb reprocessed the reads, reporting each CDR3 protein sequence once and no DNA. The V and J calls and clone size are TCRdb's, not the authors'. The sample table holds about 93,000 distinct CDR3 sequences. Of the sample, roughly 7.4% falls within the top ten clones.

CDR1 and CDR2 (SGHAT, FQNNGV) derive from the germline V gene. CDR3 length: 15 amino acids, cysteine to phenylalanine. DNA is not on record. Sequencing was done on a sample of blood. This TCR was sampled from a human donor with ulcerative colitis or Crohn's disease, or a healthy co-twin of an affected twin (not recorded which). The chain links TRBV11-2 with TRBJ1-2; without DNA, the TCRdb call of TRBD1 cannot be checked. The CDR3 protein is CASSSPGSRGLRYTF. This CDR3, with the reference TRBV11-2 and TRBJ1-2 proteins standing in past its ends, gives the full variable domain EAGVAQSPRYKIIEKRQSVAFWCNPISGHATLYWYQQILGQGPKLLIQFQNNGVVDDSQLPKDRFSAERLKGVDSTLKIQPAKLEDSAVYLCASSSPGSRGLRYTFGSGTRLTVV.